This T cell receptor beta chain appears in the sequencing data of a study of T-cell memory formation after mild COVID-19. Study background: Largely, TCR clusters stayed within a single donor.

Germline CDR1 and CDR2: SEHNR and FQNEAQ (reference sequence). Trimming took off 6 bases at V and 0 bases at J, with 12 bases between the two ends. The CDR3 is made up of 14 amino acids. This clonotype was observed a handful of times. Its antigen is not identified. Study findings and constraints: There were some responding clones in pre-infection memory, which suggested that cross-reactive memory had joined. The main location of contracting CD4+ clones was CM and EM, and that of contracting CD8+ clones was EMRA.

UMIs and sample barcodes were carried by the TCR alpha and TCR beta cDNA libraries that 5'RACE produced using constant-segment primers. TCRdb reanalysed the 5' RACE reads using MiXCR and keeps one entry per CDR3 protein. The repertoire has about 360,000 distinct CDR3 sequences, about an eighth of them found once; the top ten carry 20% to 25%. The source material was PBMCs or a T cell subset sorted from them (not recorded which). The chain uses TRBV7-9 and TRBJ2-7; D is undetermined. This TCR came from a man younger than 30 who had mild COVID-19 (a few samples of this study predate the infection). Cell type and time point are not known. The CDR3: CASRVTSSSYEQYF. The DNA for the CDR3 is TGTGCCAGCAGAGTGACTTCCAGCTCCTACGAGCAGTACTTC.